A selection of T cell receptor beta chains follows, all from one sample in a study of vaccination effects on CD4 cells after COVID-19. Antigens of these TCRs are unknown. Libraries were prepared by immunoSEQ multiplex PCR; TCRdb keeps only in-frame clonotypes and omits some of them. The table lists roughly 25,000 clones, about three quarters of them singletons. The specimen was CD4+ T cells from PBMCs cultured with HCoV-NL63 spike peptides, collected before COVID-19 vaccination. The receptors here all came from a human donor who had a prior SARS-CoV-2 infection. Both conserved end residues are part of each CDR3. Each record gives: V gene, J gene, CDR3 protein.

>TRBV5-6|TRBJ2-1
CASSRLALYNEQFF
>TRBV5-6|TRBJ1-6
CASSYSRGNSPLHF
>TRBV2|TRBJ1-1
CASSEGQLEAFF
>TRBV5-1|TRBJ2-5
CASSLFGGAETQYF
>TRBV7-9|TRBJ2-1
CASSQTSAYNEQFF
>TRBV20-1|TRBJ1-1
CSAIVREEAFF
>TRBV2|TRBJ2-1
CASSEGGDGEQFF
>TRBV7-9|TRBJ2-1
CASSLAGLGGPRSYNEQFF
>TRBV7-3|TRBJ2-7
CASSRDRYYEQYF
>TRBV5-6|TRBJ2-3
CASSGGQDDFTDTQYF
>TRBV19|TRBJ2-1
CASSLRDRENEQFF
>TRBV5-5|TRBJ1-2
CASSLSGTGSYGYTF
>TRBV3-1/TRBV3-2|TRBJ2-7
CASSQSWTAYEQYF
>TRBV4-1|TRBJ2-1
CASSQNGLAKFF